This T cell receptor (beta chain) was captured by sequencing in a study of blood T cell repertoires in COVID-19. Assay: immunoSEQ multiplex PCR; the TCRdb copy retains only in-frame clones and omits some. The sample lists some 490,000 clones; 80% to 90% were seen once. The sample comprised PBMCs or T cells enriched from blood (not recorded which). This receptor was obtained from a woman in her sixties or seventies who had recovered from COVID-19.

The CDR3 spells CASSTAGGTGELFF. The DNA of the CDR3 is TGTGCCAGCAGTACAGCGGGAGGTACCGGGGAGCTGTTTTTT. The chain is built from TRBV6-2 or TRBV6-3 and TRBJ2-2; TRBD2 aligns across 9 bases. From germline, CDR1 is MNHEY and CDR2 SVGEGT. The CDR3 runs to 14 residues. J gave up 5 bases and V 5 bases, and 3 bases lay outside the gene matches.